This T cell receptor beta chain was identified in a study of T cells in tuberculosis. This table comes from immunoSEQ multiplex PCR, and its TCRdb copy is limited to in-frame clones, with some not included. In the table there are tens of thousands of clones, around 95% of which are singletons. Sequenced sample: PBMCs. This TCR was sampled from a donor under 30 with latent tuberculosis or without tuberculosis infection.

This CDR3 is CASSSNYGATGDKSYNEQFF. CDR3 sequence (DNA): TGTGCCAGCAGTTCTAATTATGGGGCCACAGGGGACAAGTCCTACAATGAGCAGTTCTTC. The chain links TRBV27 to TRBJ2-1, with TRBD1 matching over 7 bases. V gave up 4 bases and J gave up 1 base; unmatched junction bases: 19. Germline CDR1 and CDR2: MNHEY and SMNVEV (reference sequence). There are 20 residues in the CDR3.